This TCR beta chain was recorded in a study of cytomegalovirus exposure and HLA in healthy donors. About the research overall: Previous work identified roughly 120 million unique TCR beta sequences from around 200 million T cells. Broader study findings: A later analysis found TCR association rates differed by HLA locus, highest for DRB1 and lowest for HLA-C. A later analysis found that most CMV-associated TCR beta chains appeared HLA-restricted.

Turning to this clone: What it binds is not known.

Donors consisted of healthy bone marrow donors. The PCR employed 60 Vbeta primers together with 13 Jbeta primers. TCRdb's copy holds only in-frame clones and misses some; the assay was immunoSEQ multiplex PCR. The sample holds about 36,000 clones, 53% seen once. The source of this sequence is a middle-aged woman in good health and CMV-seropositive. Sequencing was done on a sample of PBMCs.

The CDR3 loop reads CASSVVAAGTEAFF. The CDR3 nucleotides are TGTGCCAGCAGCGTAGTGGCTGCAGGGACTGAAGCTTTCTTT. V and J are TRBV7-2 and TRBJ1-1, with a possible D match to TRBD1 (5 bases). This CDR3 has 14 residues. V gave up 5 bases and J gave up 5 bases, with 15 bases separating them. Germline V gives CDR1 SGHTA, CDR2 FQGNSA.